Listed here are 28 T cell receptor beta chains from one sample, sequenced in a study of Ad26.COV2.S vaccination and SARS-CoV-2 variants. Regarding treatment: roughly 19 received Ad26.COV2.S at low or high dose, single or two shots; 5 received placebo; per-sample allocation not given. Material that was analyzed had been drawn on day 63 after the first vaccine or placebo injection. The protocol was immunoSEQ multiplex PCR, while the TCRdb copy is restricted to in-frame clones and leaves out a portion. Of hundreds of thousands of clones in the sample, more than 75% were seen once. The specimen was peripheral blood, collected in a trial of Ad26.COV2.S vaccine versus placebo. All receptors come from a person between 18 and 65 years old who received the Ad26.COV2.S COVID-19 vaccine or a placebo.

The genes are TRBV7-9 and TRBJ1-1, with D perhaps TRBD1 (5 bases). This CDR3 has 13 amino acids. Per germline, CDR1 SEHNR and CDR2 FQNEAQ (reference sequence). V lost 1 base and J 7 bases, leaving 10 bases between the germline ends. CDR3 loop: CASSLVGDNEAFF. The CDR3 DNA reads TGTGCCAGCAGCTTAGTAGGGGATAATGAAGCTTTCTTT.

The V gene is TRBV7-2, the J gene TRBJ2-7, with D tentatively TRBD1 or TRBD2 (5 bases each). Germline V gene data show CDR1 as SGHTA and CDR2 as FQGNSA. This CDR3 is 13 amino acids long. The V and J ends lost 1 base and 4 bases respectively, with 8 bases between them. The CDR3 reads CASSLGGLYEQYF. The CDR3 DNA sequence: TGTGCCAGCAGCTTAGGGGGGTTGTACGAGCAGTACTTC.

The rearrangement uses TRBV5-4 and TRBJ1-6; D remains ambiguous. This CDR3 contains 16 residues. The V end was cut by 2 bases, the J end by 4 bases, with 13 bases between. The germline gives CDR1 SGHNT, CDR2 YYREEE (reference sequence). Here the CDR3 DNA reads TGTGCCAGCAGCTTAAGACCCGACTATTATAATTCACCCCTCCACTTT. It encodes CASSLRPDYYNSPLHF. The variable domain in full, completed from reference TRBV5-4 and TRBJ1-6, reads ETGVTQSPTHLIKTRGQQVTLRCSSQSGHNTVSWYQQALGQGPQFIFQYYREEENGRGNFPPRFSGLQFPNYSSELNVNALELDDSALYLCASSLRPDYYNSPLHFGNGTRLTVT.

The V gene is TRBV12-3 or TRBV12-4, the J gene TRBJ1-1, with D unclear. The CDR3 loop spans 13 amino acids. V was cut by 5 bases and J by 5 bases, with 12 bases left in between. The CDR3 reads CASSHDFYTEAFF. The CDR3 DNA reads as TGTGCCAGCAGTCACGATTTCTATACTGAAGCTTTCTTT.

Only one count was recorded for this clone. The chain has TRBV7-2 and TRBJ2-7, with 10 bases lining up with TRBD2. This CDR3 is 14 amino acids long. After removal of 1 base from V and 4 bases from J, the junction contained 1 base not matched to a gene. Germline CDR1 is SGHTA and CDR2 is FQGNSA. CDR3 nucleotides: TGTGCCAGCAGCTTAGAGGGACTAGCGTACGAGCAGTACTTC. Protein: CASSLEGLAYEQYF.

V is TRBV6-6 and J is TRBJ1-4, with D maybe TRBD1 (5 bases). V shed 3 bases and J shed 4 bases, with 12 bases lying between them. The CDR3 extends over 15 amino acids. CDR1 and CDR2 from the germline V gene are MNHNY and SVGAGI (reference sequence). The CDR3 DNA reads TGTGCCAGCAGTTATGAGGGGAGCGGTAATGAAAAACTGTTTTTT. Residues: CASSYEGSGNEKLFF.

The chain couples TRBV9 to TRBJ1-1; 7 bases align to TRBD1. After removal of 4 bases from V and 0 bases from J, the junction contained 6 bases not matched to a gene. The CDR3 runs 15 residues. Germline lookup yields CDR1 SGDLS and CDR2 YYNGEE. The CDR3 loop reads CASSPRGDVNTEAFF. CDR3 nucleotide sequence: TGTGCCAGCAGCCCCAGGGGGGATGTGAACACTGAAGCTTTCTTT.

A note on this clone: The limits of the CDR3 on the DNA are not certain, so only TCRdb's listed CDR3 is given. The rearrangement links TRBV6-5 to TRBJ1-2. Termini included, the CDR3 measures 14 amino acids. In germline, CDR1 is MNHEY, CDR2 SVGAGI. The CDR3 protein is CASSSSGDGYGYTF.

The chain combines TRBV12-5 with TRBJ1-1; D call uncertain. This CDR3 region has 16 residues. The germline CDR1 and CDR2 sequences are LGHNT and FRNRAP. Deletions cut 1 base from V and 0 bases from J, with 12 bases between. CDR3 nucleotide sequence: TGTGCTAGTGGTTTGGATGGACGGTTTATGAACACTGAAGCTTTCTTT. It encodes CASGLDGRFMNTEAFF.

This rearrangement joins TRBV9 to TRBJ1-2, with a possible D match to TRBD1 (5 bases). The CDR3 spans 14 residues. Germline V CDR1 and CDR2: SGDLS, YYNGEE. Trimming cost V 2 bases and J 4 bases, with 12 bases left between them. CDR3 loop: CASSVDTPGYGYTF. For the CDR3, the DNA is TGTGCCAGCAGCGTGGACACCCCGGGCTATGGCTACACCTTC.

The chain uses TRBV18 and TRBJ2-1, with TRBD2 matching over 12 bases. CDR1 is KGHSH and CDR2 is LQKENI in the germline V gene. The CDR3 is 18 amino acids. The V and J ends lost 6 bases and 8 bases, in that order; junction bases with no gene match: 17. CDR3 loop: CASSPMTGLAGTGDEQFF. The DNA of the CDR3 is TGTGCCAGCTCGCCGATGACGGGACTAGCGGGCACAGGGGATGAGCAGTTCTTC.

The table lists this clone with a count of one. This chain links TRBV11-2 with TRBJ2-1; no clear D gene. V shed 0 bases and J shed 6 bases, with 9 bases lying between them. CDR3 size: 14 residues. CDR1 and CDR2 (germline): SGHAT, FQNNGV. CDR3 loop: CASSLDPAGNEQFF. As DNA, the CDR3 is TGTGCCAGCAGCTTAGATCCGGCTGGCAATGAGCAGTTCTTC.

The genes are TRBV7-9 and TRBJ1-2; D remains ambiguous. CDR3 length: 12 residues. Trimming pared 0 bases from V and 10 bases from J, leaving 9 bases between. Germline lookup yields CDR1 SEHNR and CDR2 FQNEAQ (reference sequence). This CDR3 reads CASSLAPSPYTF. In DNA form, the CDR3 reads TGTGCCAGCAGCTTAGCACCGTCCCCCTACACCTTC.

The V gene is TRBV11-2, the J gene TRBJ2-7, with a tentative D call TRBD1 (6 bases). The CDR3 consists of 13 residues. V was cut by 7 bases and J by 6 bases, with 16 bases left in between. CDR1 SGHAT and CDR2 FQNNGV come from the germline V gene. The CDR3, as DNA: TGTGCCAGCACCCAGGGGACCGTGGGCGAGCAGTACTTC. This codes for CASTQGTVGEQYF.

The rearrangement links TRBV5-1 to TRBJ2-7; either TRBD1 or TRBD2 may supply D (5 bases each). V was trimmed by 1 base and J by 1 base, leaving 12 bases between them. Germline CDR1 reads SGHRS; CDR2 reads YFSETQ. The CDR3 has 15 amino acids. Here the CDR3 DNA reads TGCGCCAGCAGCTTGACGGAAGAGGGGTCCTACGAGCAGTACTTC. This translates into CASSLTEEGSYEQYF.

This chain connects TRBV19 to TRBJ1-2; D ambiguous. Germline CDR1 reads LNHDA; CDR2 reads SQIVND (reference sequence). The CDR3 has 15 amino acids. Trimming pared 7 bases from V and 3 bases from J, leaving 18 bases between. The CDR3: CASKTSSGPDYGYTF. Written as DNA, the CDR3 is TGTGCCAGTAAAACCTCGTCAGGCCCGGACTATGGCTACACCTTC. Supplemented by reference TRBV19 and TRBJ1-2, the full variable domain reads DGGITQSPKYLFRKEGQNVTLSCEQNLNHDAMYWYRQDPGQGLRLIYYSQIVNDFQKGDIAEGYSVSREKKESFPLTVTSAQKNPTAFYLCASKTSSGPDYGYTFGSGTRLTVV.

The V gene is TRBV10-1, the J gene TRBJ1-2; no clear D gene. Germline CDR1 reads WNHNN; CDR2 reads SYGVQD (reference sequence). V lost 9 bases, J lost 4 bases, and 15 bases lay in between. The CDR3 is made up of 13 amino acids. The CDR3 loop reads CASLGGVGYGYTF. DNA for the CDR3: TGCGCCAGTTTGGGAGGAGTTGGCTATGGCTACACCTTC.

Comment on this clone: This specimen includes other DNA sequences encoding the same CDR3. The rearrangement links TRBV20-1 to TRBJ1-2; no clear D gene. The CDR3 contains 11 residues. Germline CDR1 is DFQATT and CDR2 is SNEGSKA (reference sequence). The V gene lost 6 bases and the J gene lost 6 bases, with 11 bases spanning the gap. CDR3 amino acids: CSARLGDGYTF. In DNA, the CDR3 is TGCAGTGCCAGATTGGGAGATGGCTACACCTTC.

This clone is a singleton in its sample. The V call is TRBV6-5, the J call TRBJ2-7; no reliable D call. Germline-derived CDR1 and CDR2 are MNHEY and SVGAGI. This CDR3 spans 12 amino acids. The V end was cut by 8 bases, the J end by 2 bases, with 10 bases between. The CDR3 nucleotides read TGTGCCAGCTACGACACAGCCTACGAGCAGTACTTC. Translation: CASYDTAYEQYF.

The V and J genes are TRBV11-3 and TRBJ2-7, with TRBD1 as a possible D gene (5 bases). This CDR3 comprises 15 residues. Trimming shortened V by 2 bases and J by 2 bases, and 13 bases separated the two germline ends. CDR1 and CDR2 (germline): SGHNT, YENEEA. CDR3 loop: CASSLHGQGAYEQYF. CDR3 DNA: TGTGCCAGCAGCTTACATGGGCAGGGTGCCTACGAGCAGTACTTC. Using reference TRBV11-3 and TRBJ2-7 for the parts outside the CDR3, the full variable domain is EAGVVQSPRYKIIEKKQPVAFWCNPISGHNTLYWYLQNLGQGPELLIRYENEEAVDDSQLPKDRFSAERLKGVDSTLKIQPAELGDSAVYLCASSLHGQGAYEQYFGPGTRLTVT.

The chain combines TRBV7-9 with TRBJ2-3; 7 bases match TRBD1. The germline V gene encodes CDR1 SEHNR and CDR2 FQNEAQ (reference sequence). The CDR3 has 14 residues. Unmatched junction bases numbered 7, after V lost 5 bases and J lost 5 bases. The CDR3 here is CASSPQGSEDTQYF. The CDR3 nucleotides are TGTGCCAGCAGCCCACAGGGGAGTGAAGATACGCAGTATTTT. Using reference TRBV7-9 and TRBJ2-3 for the parts outside the CDR3, the full variable domain is DTGVSQNPRHKITKRGQNVTFRCDPISEHNRLYWYRQTLGQGPEFLTYFQNEAQLEKSRLLSDRFSAERPKGSFSTLEIQRTEQGDSAMYLCASSPQGSEDTQYFGPGTRLTVL.

The V gene is TRBV3-1 (or the pseudogene TRBV3-2), the J gene TRBJ1-4; D gene unclear. The CDR3 runs 13 residues. Germline V lookup: CDR1 LGHDT, CDR2 YNNKEL (reference sequence). V was cut by 1 base and J by 8 bases, with 8 bases left in between. Here the CDR3 DNA reads TGTGCCAGCAGCCAAGCGGGTGGGGAAAAACTGTTTTTT. It specifies CASSQAGGEKLFF.

This chain links TRBV9 with TRBJ1-6; D call uncertain. CDR1 and CDR2 (germline): SGDLS, YYNGEE. This CDR3 contains 16 residues. Trimming pared 0 bases from V and 9 bases from J, leaving 16 bases between. The CDR3 coding sequence is TGTGCCAGCAGCGTAGACGGCAGCCCACACTCTTCACCCCTCCACTTT. Its translation: CASSVDGSPHSSPLHF.

V gene TRBV11-2 combines with J gene TRBJ1-3; D remains unclear. This CDR3 is built from 14 residues. The V gene lost 5 bases and the J gene lost 2 bases, with 10 bases spanning the gap. From germline, CDR1 is SGHAT and CDR2 FQNNGV. The CDR3 sequence is CASSLPLPGNTIYF. CDR3 sequence (DNA): TGTGCCAGCAGCCTACCGTTACCTGGAAACACCATATATTTT. Full variable domain (outside the CDR3, taken from reference TRBV11-2 and TRBJ1-3): EAGVAQSPRYKIIEKRQSVAFWCNPISGHATLYWYQQILGQGPKLLIQFQNNGVVDDSQLPKDRFSAERLKGVDSTLKIQPAKLEDSAVYLCASSLPLPGNTIYFGEGSWLTVV.

The chain employs TRBV7-2 and TRBJ2-7; perhaps TRBD1 as D (5 bases). The CDR3 is made up of 16 amino acids. V dropped 0 bases and J dropped 2 bases, with 14 bases sitting between them. CDR1 is SGHTA, CDR2 FQGNSA, per germline. The CDR3 reads CASSLAQGGLTYEQYF. CDR3 bases: TGTGCCAGCAGCTTAGCGCAGGGCGGATTAACCTACGAGCAGTACTTC.

This chain connects TRBV19 to TRBJ2-5; D perhaps matches TRBD1 (8 bases). Germline V gives CDR1 LNHDA, CDR2 SQIVND (reference sequence). The V and J ends lost 4 bases and 5 bases respectively, with 14 bases between them. The CDR3 spans 14 residues. The CDR3 is CASSKQGGSETQYF. The CDR3, as DNA: TGTGCCAGTAGTAAACAGGGGGGGAGCGAGACCCAGTACTTC.

This chain uses TRBV5-5 with TRBJ2-7, with a weak D call TRBD2 (6 bases). Germline loops: CDR1 SGHKS, CDR2 YYEKEE (reference sequence). This CDR3 region has 14 residues. Trimming removed 1 base from V and 6 bases from J, with 14 bases in between. The CDR3 coding sequence is TGTGCCAGCAGCTTGTCGGGACTTCCGCCCGAGCAGTACTTC. This sequence encodes CASSLSGLPPEQYF.

V gene TRBV2 combines with J gene TRBJ1-2, with D maybe TRBD1 (5 bases). This CDR3 spans 15 amino acids. Trimming stripped 3 bases from V and 4 bases from J, with 15 bases between. Germline CDR1 reads SNHLY; CDR2 reads FYNNEI. Here the CDR3 DNA reads TGTGCCAGCAGTGATATTGGGGCGCGGAGCTATGGCTACACCTTC. Translated, it gives CASSDIGARSYGYTF.